This TCR beta chain was identified during a study of cytomegalovirus exposure and HLA in healthy donors. Findings and caveats of the study: A previous analysis found most TCR beta V segments productive roughly 87% or roughly 30% of the time.

PCR involved 60 Vbeta and 13 Jbeta primers. Repertoires were generated with immunoSEQ multiplex PCR, while TCRdb's copy carries only in-frame clones and drops some. The table records approximately 160,000 clones, about 70% of them present only once. The CDR3 is made up of 14 amino acids. V shed 3 bases, J shed 6 bases, and the junction held 3 bases outside the gene matches. CDR1 is MRHNA, CDR2 SNTAGT, per germline. Note on this clone: Its antigen is not identified.

The material sequenced was PBMCs. The sequence came from a woman aged 40 to 49 in good health and CMV-seropositive. The chain couples TRBV6-4 to TRBJ1-2, with 11 bases fitting TRBD1. Here the CDR3 DNA reads TGTGCCAGCAGTGAAGGACAGGGGGCTAATGGCTACACCTTC. Its protein is CASSEGQGANGYTF.